Shown below are 2 T cell receptor beta chains from a single sample sequenced in a study of vaccination effects on CD4 cells after COVID-19. Antigen-specific CD4+ T cells were expanded (with viral peptide pools) by the ViraFEST assay ahead of sequencing. Investigators separated out CD4+ T cells once about eleven days of culture had passed. According to PCR results, the person was infected with SARS-CoV-2 between March and December 2020. Assay: immunoSEQ multiplex PCR; the TCRdb copy retains only in-frame clones and omits some. The sample carries under 70,000 clones, more than 75% recorded once. These receptors lack a known antigen. This specimen was CD4+ T cells from PBMCs cultured with HIV peptides, taken before COVID-19 vaccination. Subset indicated: HIV-1 Nef peptide pool negative control/reference culture. The receptor set was obtained from a human donor who had a prior SARS-CoV-2 infection.

The V gene is TRBV16, the J gene TRBJ1-1; no firm D call. The germline gives CDR1 KGHSY, CDR2 FQNENV. Trimming took 0 bases from V and 6 from J, leaving 8 bases between them. The CDR3 sequence is 13 residues long. CDR3 coding DNA: TGTGCCAGCAGCCAATCTTCAGGTTCTGAAGCTTTCTTT. This gives the protein CASSQSSGSEAFF.

This clone was picked up one time. The chain combines TRBV18 with TRBJ1-6; tentatively, D is TRBD1 (5 bases). This CDR3 spans 15 amino acids. Trimming took 6 bases from V and 9 from J, leaving 18 bases between them. From germline, CDR1 is KGHSH and CDR2 LQKENI. CDR3: CASSPTSGMGSPLHF. DNA for the CDR3: TGTGCCAGCTCCCCAACCTCAGGGATGGGTTCACCCCTCCACTTT.